The next 2 T cell receptor beta chains were all read from a single sample in a study of cytomegalovirus exposure and HLA in healthy donors. The PCR ran on 60 Vbeta and 13 Jbeta primers. Sequenced by immunoSEQ multiplex PCR; TCRdb stores in-frame clones only, minus some. The data hold around 130,000 clones, with 8.5% to 9% observed a single time. The specimen sequenced was PBMCs. These receptors were collected from a woman aged 40-49 years in good health and CMV-seropositive.

The chain employs TRBV18 and TRBJ2-7; TRBD1 matches 9 bases. The CDR3 spans 15 residues. V trimming: 5 bases; J trimming: 1 base; junction bases outside the gene matches: 6. Germline-derived CDR1 and CDR2 are KGHSH and LQKENI. The CDR3 DNA is TGTGCCAGCTCAATGACGGGACAGGGATCCTACGAGCAGTACTTC. Translated: CASSMTGQGSYEQYF.

This clone was detected a few times. V is TRBV6-6 and J is TRBJ2-7; 8 bases align to TRBD2. The V and J ends lost 4 bases and 2 bases, in that order; junction bases with no gene match: 4. The CDR3 covers 14 residues. Germline V CDR1 and CDR2: MNHNY, SVGAGI (reference sequence). CDR3 DNA sequence: TGTGCCAGCAGTTTCGGGGGGGGTACCTACGAGCAGTACTTC. It codes for CASSFGGGTYEQYF.